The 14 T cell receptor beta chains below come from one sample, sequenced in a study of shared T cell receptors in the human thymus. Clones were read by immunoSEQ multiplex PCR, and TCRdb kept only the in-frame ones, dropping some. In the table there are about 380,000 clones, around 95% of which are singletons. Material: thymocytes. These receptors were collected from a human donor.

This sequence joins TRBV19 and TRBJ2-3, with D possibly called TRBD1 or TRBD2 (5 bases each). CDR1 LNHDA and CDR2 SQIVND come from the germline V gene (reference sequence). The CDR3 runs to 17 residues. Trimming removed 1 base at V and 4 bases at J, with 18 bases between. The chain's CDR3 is CASSIGGRSHPPDTQYF. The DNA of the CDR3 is TGTGCCAGTAGTATAGGGGGACGGAGTCACCCACCAGATACGCAGTATTTT. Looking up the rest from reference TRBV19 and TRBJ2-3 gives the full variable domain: DGGITQSPKYLFRKEGQNVTLSCEQNLNHDAMYWYRQDPGQGLRLIYYSQIVNDFQKGDIAEGYSVSREKKESFPLTVTSAQKNPTAFYLCASSIGGRSHPPDTQYFGPGTRLTVL.

CDR3 DNA: TGCGCCAGCAGTGAGGGACAGACGAACACTGAAGCTTTCTTT. It translates to CASSEGQTNTEAFF. The chain couples TRBV10-2 to TRBJ1-1; tentatively, D is TRBD1 (6 bases). Trimming took 2 bases from V and 1 from J, leaving 8 bases between them. This CDR3 has 14 amino acids. Germline lookup yields CDR1 WSHSY and CDR2 SAAADI.

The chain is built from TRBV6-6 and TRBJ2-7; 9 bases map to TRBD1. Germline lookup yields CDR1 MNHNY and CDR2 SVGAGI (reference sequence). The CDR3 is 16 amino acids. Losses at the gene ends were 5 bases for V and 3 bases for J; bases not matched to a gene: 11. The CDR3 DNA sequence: TGTGCCAGCAGTCCCGGCAACCGGGACAGGGACTACGAGCAGTACTTC. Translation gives CASSPGNRDRDYEQYF.

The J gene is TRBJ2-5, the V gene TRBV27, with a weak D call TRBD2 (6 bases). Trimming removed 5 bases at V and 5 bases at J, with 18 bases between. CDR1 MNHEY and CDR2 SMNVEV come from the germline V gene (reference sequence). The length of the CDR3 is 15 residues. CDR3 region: CASSTHGGSKETQYF. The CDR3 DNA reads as TGTGCCAGCAGTACCCACGGGGGATCCAAGGAGACCCAGTACTTC.

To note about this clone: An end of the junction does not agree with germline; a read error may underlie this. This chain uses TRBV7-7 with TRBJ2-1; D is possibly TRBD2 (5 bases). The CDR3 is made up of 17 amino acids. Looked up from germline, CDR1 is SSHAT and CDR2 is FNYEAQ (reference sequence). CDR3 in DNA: TGTGCTAGCAGCTTATCTACGGGAAGGAGCTCCTACAATGAGCAGTTCTTC. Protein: CASSLSTGRSSYNEQFF.

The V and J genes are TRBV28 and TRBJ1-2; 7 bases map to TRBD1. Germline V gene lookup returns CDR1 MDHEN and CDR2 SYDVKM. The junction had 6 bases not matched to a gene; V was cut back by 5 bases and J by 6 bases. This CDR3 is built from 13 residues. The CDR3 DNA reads TGTGCCAGCAGTCCGACAGGGCCCCATGGCTACACCTTC. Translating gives CASSPTGPHGYTF.

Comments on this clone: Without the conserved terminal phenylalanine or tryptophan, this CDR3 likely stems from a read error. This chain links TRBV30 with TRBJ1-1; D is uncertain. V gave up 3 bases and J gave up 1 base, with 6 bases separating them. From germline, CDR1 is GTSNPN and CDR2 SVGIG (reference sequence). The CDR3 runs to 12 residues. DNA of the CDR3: TGTGCCTGGAGAGGTTGGAACACTGAAGCTTTCTCT. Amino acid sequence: CAWRGWNTEAFS.

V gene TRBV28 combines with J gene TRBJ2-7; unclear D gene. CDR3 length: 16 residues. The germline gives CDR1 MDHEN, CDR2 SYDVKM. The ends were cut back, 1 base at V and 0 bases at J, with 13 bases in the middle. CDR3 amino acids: CASSLSETHSSYEQYF. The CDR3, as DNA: TGTGCCAGCAGTTTATCGGAGACACATTCCTCCTACGAGCAGTACTTC.

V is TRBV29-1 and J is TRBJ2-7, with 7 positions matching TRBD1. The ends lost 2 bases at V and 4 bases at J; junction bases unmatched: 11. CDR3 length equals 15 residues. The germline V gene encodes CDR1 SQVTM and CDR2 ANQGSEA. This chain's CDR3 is CSVERFPGQKYEQYF. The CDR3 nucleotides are TGCAGCGTTGAACGATTCCCGGGACAGAAATACGAGCAGTACTTC.

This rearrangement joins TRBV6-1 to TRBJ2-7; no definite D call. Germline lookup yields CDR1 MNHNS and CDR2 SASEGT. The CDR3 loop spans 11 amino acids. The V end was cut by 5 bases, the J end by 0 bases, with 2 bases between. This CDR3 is CASSFSYEQYF. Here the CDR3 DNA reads TGTGCCAGCAGTTTCTCCTACGAGCAGTACTTC.

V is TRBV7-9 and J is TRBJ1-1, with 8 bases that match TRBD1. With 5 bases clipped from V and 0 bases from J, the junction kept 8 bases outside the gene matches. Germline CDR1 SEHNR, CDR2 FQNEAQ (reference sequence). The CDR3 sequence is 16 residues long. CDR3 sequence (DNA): TGTGCCAGCAGCCGAGACAGGGGTCCTATGAACACTGAAGCTTTCTTT. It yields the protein CASSRDRGPMNTEAFF.

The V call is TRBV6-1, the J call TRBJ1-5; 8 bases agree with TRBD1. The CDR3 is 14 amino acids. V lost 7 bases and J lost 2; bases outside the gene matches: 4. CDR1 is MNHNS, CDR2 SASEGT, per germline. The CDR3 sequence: CASTGQGRNQPQHF. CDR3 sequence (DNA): TGTGCCAGCACTGGACAGGGCCGCAATCAGCCCCAGCATTTT.

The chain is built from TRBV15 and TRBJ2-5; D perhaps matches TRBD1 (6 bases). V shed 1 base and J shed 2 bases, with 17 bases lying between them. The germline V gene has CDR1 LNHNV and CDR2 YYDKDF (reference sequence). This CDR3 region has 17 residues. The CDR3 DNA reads TGTGCCACCAGCAGAGTTCGAGGACAGACTAATCAAGAGACCCAGTACTTC. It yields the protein CATSRVRGQTNQETQYF.

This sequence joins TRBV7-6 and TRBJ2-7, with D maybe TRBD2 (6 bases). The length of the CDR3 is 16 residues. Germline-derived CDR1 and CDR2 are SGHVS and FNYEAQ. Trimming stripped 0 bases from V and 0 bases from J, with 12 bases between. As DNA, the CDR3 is TGTGCCAGCAGCTTAGCGGGAGGATCGAGCTCCTACGAGCAGTACTTC. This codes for CASSLAGGSSSYEQYF. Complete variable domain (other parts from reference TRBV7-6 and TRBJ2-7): GAGVSQSPRYKVTKRGQDVALRCDPISGHVSLYWYRQALGQGPEFLTYFNYEAQQDKSGLPNDRFSAERPEGSISTLTIQRTEQRDSAMYRCASSLAGGSSSYEQYFGPGTRLTVT.